The 7 T cell receptor beta chains below were found in one sample sequenced in a study of PD-1 blockade in classical Hodgkin lymphoma. The time point was: newly diagnosed, previously untreated cHL patient sample. The data were produced by immunoSEQ multiplex PCR, yet TCRdb's version contains in-frame clones alone and is incomplete. The sample has some 26,000 clones, over 85% seen once. The sequencing input was peripheral blood mononuclear cells (PBMCs). All receptors come from a human donor with classical Hodgkin lymphoma.

This chain joins TRBV6-6 and TRBJ1-2, with D possibly matching TRBD1 (6 bases). Trimming shortened V by 6 bases and J by 4 bases, and 12 bases separated the two germline ends. There are 13 residues in the CDR3. Germline V lookup: CDR1 MNHNY, CDR2 SVGAGI (reference sequence). CDR3: CASSPGVGYGYTF. The CDR3 DNA is TGTGCCAGCAGCCCAGGGGTGGGCTATGGCTACACCTTC.

This chain connects TRBV19 to TRBJ1-1; D uncertain. Germline assignment: CDR1 LNHDA and CDR2 SQIVND (reference sequence). V was trimmed by 3 bases and J by 4 bases, leaving 3 bases between them. The CDR3 loop spans 11 amino acids. For the CDR3, the DNA is TGTGCCAGTAGTATTTTCACTGAAGCTTTCTTT. Translating it yields CASSIFTEAFF.

V and J are TRBV27 and TRBJ1-2, with 10 bases that match TRBD1. Germline V gene data show CDR1 as MNHEY and CDR2 as SMNVEV (reference sequence). The CDR3 is 16 amino acids. The ends lost 5 bases at V and 5 bases at J; junction bases unmatched: 11. The CDR3 protein is CASSPFAGTGAYGYTF. The CDR3 nucleotides read TGTGCCAGCAGTCCCTTCGCCGGGACAGGGGCTTATGGCTACACCTTC.

This chain uses TRBV11-2 with TRBJ2-3; unclear D gene. V was trimmed by 2 bases and J by 5 bases, leaving 2 bases between them. Germline CDR1 SGHAT, CDR2 FQNNGV. This CDR3 has 11 amino acids. CDR3 sequence reads: CASSLLDTQYF. The CDR3 nucleotides are TGTGCCAGCAGCTTATTAGATACGCAGTATTTT. The full variable domain, with the rest looked up from reference TRBV11-2 and TRBJ2-3, is EAGVAQSPRYKIIEKRQSVAFWCNPISGHATLYWYQQILGQGPKLLIQFQNNGVVDDSQLPKDRFSAERLKGVDSTLKIQPAKLEDSAVYLCASSLLDTQYFGPGTRLTVL.

The chain is built from TRBV18 and TRBJ2-6, with 10 nucleotides matching TRBD1. The germline V gene encodes CDR1 KGHSH and CDR2 LQKENI. This CDR3 comprises 19 residues. V trimming: 3 bases; J trimming: 0 bases; junction bases outside the gene matches: 8. CDR3 sequence reads: CASSPRGDRGYSGANVLTF. The CDR3 nucleotides read TGTGCCAGCTCACCGAGGGGGGACAGGGGATACTCTGGGGCCAACGTCCTGACTTTC.

Here the CDR3 DNA reads TGTGCCAGCAGTTACTGGTCAGGACAAGGGACGCAGACCCAGTACTTC. Its translation is CASSYWSGQGTQTQYF. V usage is TRBV6-6 and J usage is TRBJ2-5; either TRBD1 or TRBD2 may supply D (5 bases each). Per the germline V gene, CDR1 is MNHNY and CDR2 is SVGAGI (reference sequence). This CDR3 has 16 residues. V dropped 1 base and J dropped 6 bases, with 18 bases sitting between them.

This chain uses TRBV19 with TRBJ2-1; 12 nucleotides agree with TRBD2. CDR1 is LNHDA, CDR2 SQIVND, per germline (reference sequence). Trimming took 3 bases from V and 9 from J; bases not matched to a gene: 3. The CDR3 contains 14 residues. CDR3 protein: CASSMLAGGGEQFF. The CDR3 bases are TGTGCCAGTAGTATGCTAGCGGGAGGGGGTGAGCAGTTCTTC.